This T cell receptor (beta chain) was identified during a study of T cell clonality in common variable immunodeficiency. CVID and control samples used equivalent genomic DNA input. This table comes from immunoSEQ multiplex PCR, and its TCRdb copy is limited to in-frame clones, with some not included. The sample yields tens of thousands of clones, without any singletons. There are many counts of this clone. The CDR3 extends 3 residues past the end of the read, so its final part is completed from the germline J gene. J was trimmed by 5 bases and V by 5 bases; bases with no gene match: 3. The CDR3 length is 14 residues. Germline V gene data show CDR1 as LNHDA and CDR2 as SQIVND (reference sequence).

V usage is TRBV19 and J usage is TRBJ1-6; 7 bases are shared with TRBD1. The origin of this receptor is a person aged 18 to 75 in good health. Input material: peripheral blood mononuclear cells. CDR3: CASSLTGNNSPLHF. CDR3 DNA, as far as it was read: TGTGCCAGTAGTCTGACAGGGAATAATTCACCC.